The 32 T cell receptor beta chains listed next were all sequenced from one sample in a study of Graves' ophthalmopathy and Graves' hyperthyroidism. As the template, RNA transcripts were used to amplify TCR beta CDR3 regions. In the first round, RT-PCR was carried out with HTBI primers, and a multiplex PCR formed the second round. One entry per CDR3 protein, called by TCRdb with MiXCR from the multiplex PCR reads. The data show 1 million to 1.3 million distinct CDR3 sequences, about 38% seen once. Sample: peripheral blood or thyroid tissue (not recorded which). The receptors were gathered from an adult man with Graves' hyperthyroidism.

This clonotype was recorded at least ten times. The chain has TRBV15 and TRBJ1-3, with D perhaps TRBD1 (5 bases). The CDR3 sequence is 14 residues long. The V end was cut by 6 bases, the J end by 3 bases, with 12 bases between. The germline V gene has CDR1 LNHNV and CDR2 YYDKDF (reference sequence). The CDR3 region has the DNA TGTGCCACCAGTTCACGGGGGGATGGAAACACCATATATTTT. Protein sequence: CATSSRGDGNTIYF.

This clonotype has at least ten counts. In DNA, the CDR3 is TGTGCCAGCAGCCAAAACAGGGGTTTCTTTGAAAAACTGTTTTTT. Amino acids: CASSQNRGFFEKLFF. The rearrangement uses TRBV11-2 and TRBJ1-4, with 7 nucleotides matching TRBD1. The CDR3 runs to 15 residues. The trim removed 5 bases at V and 7 bases at J, leaving 10 bases unmatched. Looked up from germline, CDR1 is SGHAT and CDR2 is FQNNGV.

In the case of this clonotype: The missing conserved phenylalanine or tryptophan at the end of this CDR3 makes a read error likely. The DNA is omitted, as the CDR3 cannot be located on it reliably, and the CDR3 follows TCRdb's listing. The chain links TRBV12-3 or TRBV12-4 to TRBJ1-4; the table calls TRBD1, which could not be checked here. Inclusive of both ends, the CDR3 amounts to 11 amino acids. The CDR3 here is CASRPQDRGPG.

This clonotype was detected many times. The chain employs TRBV5-8 and TRBJ1-6; D is perhaps TRBD1 (6 bases). This CDR3 is 17 amino acids long. V dropped 0 bases and J dropped 8 bases, with 18 bases sitting between them. Germline V gene sequence: CDR1 SGHTS, CDR2 YDEGEE. The CDR3 nucleotides read TGTGCCAGCAGCTTGGACGGGGGGGCAGCAAGTGATTCACCCCTCCACTTT. Its protein is CASSLDGGAASDSPLHF.

Worth noting for this clonotype: The conserved closing phenylalanine or tryptophan is absent in this CDR3, likely reflecting a read error. The limits of the CDR3 on the DNA are not certain, so only TCRdb's listed CDR3 is given. This chain links TRBV7-9 with TRBJ2-7. The CDR3 numbers 10 amino acids, ends counted. The germline CDR1 and CDR2 sequences are SEHNR and FQNEAQ (reference sequence). Here the CDR3 reads CASSFSGSRT.

This clonotype was recorded many times. V is TRBV7-2 and J is TRBJ1-3; 7 positions match TRBD1. V shed 4 bases, J shed 0 bases, and the junction held 3 bases outside the gene matches. The length of the CDR3 is 15 residues. From germline, CDR1 is SGHTA and CDR2 FQGNSA. The CDR3 sequence is CASSYDRASGNTIYF. CDR3 sequence (DNA): TGTGCCAGCAGCTACGACAGGGCCTCTGGAAACACCATATATTTT.

This clonotype came up many times. The J gene is TRBJ2-7, the V gene TRBV13; unclear D gene. Germline loops: CDR1 PRHDT, CDR2 FYEKMQ (reference sequence). This CDR3 is 15 amino acids long. The germline V and J ends were trimmed by 3 bases and 3 bases, with 15 bases remaining between them. CDR3 sequence (DNA): TGTGCCAGCAGCTTTGGCCCGTCTAAAATCTACGAGCAGTACTTC. The encoded protein is CASSFGPSKIYEQYF.

With respect to this clonotype: Given a much more abundant clone one base away, this may be a read error. The V call is TRBV9, the J call TRBJ2-2; the D is unclear. The CDR3 sequence is 12 residues long. Per the germline V gene, CDR1 is SGDLS and CDR2 is YYNGEE. V lost 4 bases and J lost 4, with 5 bases in between. In DNA form, the CDR3 reads TGTGCCAGCAGCCAACTCACCGGGGAGCTGTTTTTT. Translating gives CASSQLTGELFF.

The chain couples TRBV20-1 to TRBJ1-6; no reliable D call. Germline V gene data show CDR1 as DFQATT and CDR2 as SNEGSKA (reference sequence). This CDR3 comprises 15 residues. With 1 base removed from V and 7 bases from J, the gap between germline ends came to 14 bases. CDR3 sequence (DNA): TGCAGTGCTAGAGGGCCCGCCGCGGGGAATTCACCCCTCCACTTT. It codes for CSARGPAAGNSPLHF.

This clonotype came up many times. V usage is TRBV6-6 and J usage is TRBJ1-2; TRBD1 is a possible D gene (5 bases). Trimming removed 6 bases at V and 3 bases at J, with 8 bases between. The CDR3 is 12 amino acids. CDR1 and CDR2 from the germline V gene are MNHNY and SVGAGI (reference sequence). CDR3 loop: CASRGLDYGYTF. In nucleotides, the CDR3 is TGTGCCAGCAGGGGGCTTGACTATGGCTACACCTTC.

This clonotype was detected only a few times. The chain is built from TRBV7-3 and TRBJ2-7; D assignment may be TRBD1 or TRBD2 (5 bases each). This CDR3 contains 15 residues. CDR1 SGHTA and CDR2 FQGTGA come from the germline V gene. The V end was cut by 1 base, the J end by 3 bases, with 13 bases between. The CDR3 DNA is TGTGCCAGCAGCTTAAGGTTGGGGGAACACTACGAGCAGTACTTC. This gives the protein CASSLRLGEHYEQYF.

This clonotype appeared a few times. The rearrangement links TRBV7-9 to TRBJ2-5, with no clear D. This CDR3 is built from 11 residues. The germline V gene has CDR1 SEHNR and CDR2 FQNEAQ (reference sequence). V lost 11 bases and J 5 bases, leaving 12 bases between the germline ends. The CDR3 bases are TGTGCCGCTCGCGGTTTCGAGACCCAGTACTTC. This translates into CAARGFETQYF.

The sample holds many counts of this clonotype. V is TRBV19 and J is TRBJ2-5, with TRBD1 identical over 7 bases. The V gene's germline CDR1 is LNHDA and CDR2 SQIVND (reference sequence). Losses at the gene ends were 5 bases for V and 5 bases for J; bases not matched to a gene: 11. This CDR3 is 15 amino acids long. CDR3 coding DNA: TGTGCCAGTAGTCCCACAGGGGCACAAATGGAGACCCAGTACTTC. Translation gives CASSPTGAQMETQYF.

This clonotype was seen repeatedly, ten times or more. The chain joins TRBV29-1 to TRBJ2-2; TRBD1 matches at 9 bases. Germline V gene data show CDR1 as SQVTM and CDR2 as ANQGSEA. Trimming cost V 0 bases and J 5 bases; bases outside gene matches: 7. There are 16 residues in the CDR3. The CDR3 reads CSVEDLGTGRTGELFF. The CDR3 region has the DNA TGCAGCGTTGAAGATCTCGGGACAGGGCGGACCGGGGAGCTGTTTTTT.

This rearrangement joins TRBV2 to TRBJ2-6, with D maybe TRBD1 (6 bases). This CDR3 contains 13 residues. Looked up from germline, CDR1 is SNHLY and CDR2 is FYNNEI. Trimming shortened V by 6 bases and J by 5 bases, and 8 bases separated the two germline ends. The CDR3 loop is CASSRDRANVLTF. As DNA, the CDR3 is TGTGCCAGCAGCAGGGACAGGGCCAACGTCCTGACTTTC.

The chain recombines TRBV5-4 with TRBJ2-2; 8 nucleotides align to TRBD2. The CDR3 has 17 residues. Germline CDR1 reads SGHNT; CDR2 reads YYREEE (reference sequence). Losses at the gene ends were 5 bases for V and 3 bases for J; bases not matched to a gene: 12. CDR3 bases: TGTGCCAGCAGTCCTGGTCGACTAGCGATAGACACCGGGGAGCTGTTTTTT. It encodes CASSPGRLAIDTGELFF.

The V gene is TRBV7-9, the J gene TRBJ1-6, with 10 bases fitting TRBD1. The germline V gene encodes CDR1 SEHNR and CDR2 FQNEAQ (reference sequence). V lost 3 bases to trimming and J lost 10 bases; unmatched junction nucleotides: 6. CDR3 length: 15 residues. CDR3 sequence reads: CASSFVTGGESPLHF. The DNA of the CDR3 is TGTGCCAGCAGCTTCGTGACAGGGGGCGAGTCACCCCTCCACTTT.

This clonotype was seen repeatedly, ten times or more. The chain recombines TRBV9 with TRBJ2-5, with 14 bases that match TRBD2. The CDR3 runs 16 residues. Trimming at V came to 3 bases and at J to 2 bases, leaving 3 bases not matched to a gene. CDR1 is SGDLS and CDR2 is YYNGEE in the germline V gene. The CDR3 DNA follows: TGTGCCAGCAGCGAGGGACTAGCGGGGGTACAAGAGACCCAGTACTTC. Translating gives CASSEGLAGVQETQYF.

The V call is TRBV29-1, the J call TRBJ2-1; TRBD1 might be the D (6 bases). Germline assignment: CDR1 SQVTM and CDR2 ANQGSEA. V was clipped by 6 bases and J by 9 bases, with 12 bases between them. The CDR3 runs to 11 residues. CDR3 protein: CSVPSGAEQFF. Written as DNA, the CDR3 is TGCAGCGTGCCCTCAGGGGCTGAGCAGTTCTTC.

The sample holds many counts of this clonotype. This rearrangement joins TRBV20-1 to TRBJ1-2; the match to TRBD1 covers 9 bases. Per germline, CDR1 DFQATT and CDR2 SNEGSKA (reference sequence). The CDR3 totals 12 residues. V gave up 6 bases and J gave up 7 bases; unmatched junction bases: 6. CDR3 protein: CSATQGATGYTF. The CDR3 DNA sequence: TGCAGTGCCACACAGGGGGCGACTGGCTACACCTTC.

This clonotype appeared many times. The V call is TRBV29-1, the J call TRBJ2-5; a possible D gene is TRBD2 (6 bases). Trimming removed 6 bases at V and 7 bases at J, with 24 bases between. This CDR3 contains 15 residues. Germline CDR1 SQVTM, CDR2 ANQGSEA. The CDR3 spells CSVHSTWGDGRTQYF. The CDR3 nucleotides are TGCAGCGTACACTCTACTTGGGGGGACGGGAGGACCCAGTACTTC. Complete variable domain (other parts from reference TRBV29-1 and TRBJ2-5): SAVISQKPSRDICQRGTSLTIQCQVDSQVTMMFWYRQQPGQSLTLIATANQGSEATYESGFVIDKFPISRPNLTFSTLTVSNMSPEDSSIYLCSVHSTWGDGRTQYFGPGTRLLVL.

Ten or more counts support this clonotype. CDR3 in amino acids: CASSAGTGPDEQYF. Here the CDR3 DNA reads TGCGCCAGCAGTGCCGGGACAGGGCCAGACGAGCAGTACTTC. This rearrangement joins TRBV10-2 to TRBJ2-7; 9 positions agree with TRBD1. The length of the CDR3 is 14 residues. V dropped 4 bases and J dropped 5; count of bases not matched to a gene: 6. Germline assignment: CDR1 WSHSY and CDR2 SAAADI.

The CDR3 region is CASSARETPGTGQETQYF. CDR3 nucleotides: TGTGCCAGCAGTGCTAGAGAGACACCCGGGACAGGGCAAGAGACCCAGTACTTC. V is TRBV25-1 and J is TRBJ2-5; 9 bases are a match to TRBD1. Trimming cost V 4 bases and J 2 bases; bases outside gene matches: 14. CDR3 length: 18 amino acids. CDR1 is MGHDK and CDR2 is SYGVNS in the germline V gene.

DNA for the CDR3: TGTGCCAGCAGCGGCTACGGGGCTGAAAAACTGTTTTTT. As protein: CASSGYGAEKLFF. The chain uses TRBV7-2 and TRBJ1-4, with D possibly TRBD1 on 5 matching bases. Germline-derived CDR1 and CDR2 are SGHTA and FQGNSA. CDR3 size: 13 residues. Trimming cost V 5 bases and J 7 bases, with 11 bases left between them.

Notes on this clonotype: No conserved phenylalanine or tryptophan is present at the end of the CDR3, so a read error is the likely explanation. The V gene is TRBV5-1, the J gene TRBJ1-1, with D possibly matching TRBD1 (6 bases). V was pared by 0 bases and J by 1 base, with 16 bases between. Germline CDR1 reads SGHRS; CDR2 reads YFSETQ. This CDR3 is 17 amino acids long. CDR3 bases: TGCGCCAGCAGCTTGGGTTTATCGGGGGCAGGGAACACTGAAGCTTTCCTT. Amino acid sequence: CASSLGLSGAGNTEAFL.

The V call is TRBV6-6, the J call TRBJ2-2; D may be TRBD1 (7 bases). This CDR3 comprises 15 residues. Germline V gives CDR1 MNHNY, CDR2 SVGAGI (reference sequence). The germline V and J ends were trimmed by 6 bases and 7 bases, with 18 bases remaining between them. CDR3 DNA: TGTGCCAGCAGACGCGATGGAGGGGGCGTCGGGGAGCTGTTTTTT. Protein: CASRRDGGGVGELFF.

V is TRBV5-1 and J is TRBJ2-7, with 8 bases that match TRBD2. The CDR3 loop spans 16 amino acids. Germline V gene lookup returns CDR1 SGHRS and CDR2 YFSETQ. The junction had 13 bases not matched to a gene; V was cut back by 4 bases and J by 4 bases. The CDR3 is CASSLGSTRGAYEQYF. Here the CDR3 DNA reads TGCGCCAGCAGCCTTGGGAGTACGCGGGGGGCTTACGAGCAGTACTTC.

This clonotype came up a few times. The chain couples TRBV7-8 to TRBJ2-7; 9 nucleotides line up with TRBD1. J was trimmed by 3 bases and V by 5 bases; bases with no gene match: 8. This CDR3 contains 15 residues. Germline CDR1 is SGHVS and CDR2 is FQNEAQ. For the CDR3, the DNA is TGTGCCAGCAGCAAATCCGGGACAGGGATCTACGAGCAGTACTTC. Residues: CASSKSGTGIYEQYF.

The chain links TRBV20-1 to TRBJ2-7; a weak D match, TRBD2 (5 bases). V lost 6 bases and J 0 bases, leaving 21 bases between the germline ends. Germline V lookup: CDR1 DFQATT, CDR2 SNEGSKA (reference sequence). This CDR3 spans 16 amino acids. In DNA form, the CDR3 reads TGCAGTGCCAGCAGCCCTGGGAGCGGTAGCTCCTACGAGCAGTACTTC. This sequence encodes CSASSPGSGSSYEQYF.

This chain links TRBV10-3 with TRBJ2-7; 14 bases fit TRBD2. Germline CDR1 ENHRY, CDR2 SYGVKD. V was pared by 3 bases and J by 2 bases, with 9 bases of the junction left unmatched. The CDR3 contains 18 residues. This chain's CDR3 is CAISDPGLAGGSTYEQYF. CDR3 in DNA: TGTGCCATCAGTGACCCCGGACTAGCGGGAGGAAGCACCTACGAGCAGTACTTC.

The table lists this clonotype with many counts. The chain recombines TRBV9 with TRBJ1-2, with D unresolved. This CDR3 contains 16 residues. V gave up 0 bases and J gave up 4 bases, with 16 bases separating them. From germline, CDR1 is SGDLS and CDR2 YYNGEE. CDR3 DNA: TGTGCCAGCAGCGTAGACGGACTACCTCACCCCTATGGCTACACCTTC. Translated, it gives CASSVDGLPHPYGYTF.

This chain uses TRBV29-1 with TRBJ2-5, with D possibly being TRBD1 or TRBD2 (6 bases each). This CDR3 region has 13 residues. V was trimmed by 0 bases and J by 5 bases, leaving 10 bases between them. From germline, CDR1 is SQVTM and CDR2 ANQGSEA. The CDR3 DNA follows: TGCAGCGTTGAAGAGGGGGGCCGGGAGACCCAGTACTTC. It encodes CSVEEGGRETQYF. Supplemented by reference TRBV29-1 and TRBJ2-5, the full variable domain reads SAVISQKPSRDICQRGTSLTIQCQVDSQVTMMFWYRQQPGQSLTLIATANQGSEATYESGFVIDKFPISRPNLTFSTLTVSNMSPEDSSIYLCSVEEGGRETQYFGPGTRLLVL.